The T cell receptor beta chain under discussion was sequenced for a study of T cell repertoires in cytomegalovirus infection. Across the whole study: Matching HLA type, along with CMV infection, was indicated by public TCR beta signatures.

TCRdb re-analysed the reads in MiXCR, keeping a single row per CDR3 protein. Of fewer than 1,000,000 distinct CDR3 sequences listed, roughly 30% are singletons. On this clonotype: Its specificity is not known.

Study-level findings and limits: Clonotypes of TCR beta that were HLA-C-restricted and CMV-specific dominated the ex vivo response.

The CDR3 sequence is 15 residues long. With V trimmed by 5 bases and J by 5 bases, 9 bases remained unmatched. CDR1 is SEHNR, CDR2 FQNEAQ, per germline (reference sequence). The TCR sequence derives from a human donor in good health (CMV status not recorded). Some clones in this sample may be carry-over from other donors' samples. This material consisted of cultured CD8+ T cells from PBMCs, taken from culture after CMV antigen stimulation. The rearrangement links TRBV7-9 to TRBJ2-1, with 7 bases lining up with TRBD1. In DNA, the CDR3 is TGTGCCAGCAGCCCCGGGACAGTAGGAAACAATGAGCAGTTCTTC. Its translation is CASSPGTVGNNEQFF.